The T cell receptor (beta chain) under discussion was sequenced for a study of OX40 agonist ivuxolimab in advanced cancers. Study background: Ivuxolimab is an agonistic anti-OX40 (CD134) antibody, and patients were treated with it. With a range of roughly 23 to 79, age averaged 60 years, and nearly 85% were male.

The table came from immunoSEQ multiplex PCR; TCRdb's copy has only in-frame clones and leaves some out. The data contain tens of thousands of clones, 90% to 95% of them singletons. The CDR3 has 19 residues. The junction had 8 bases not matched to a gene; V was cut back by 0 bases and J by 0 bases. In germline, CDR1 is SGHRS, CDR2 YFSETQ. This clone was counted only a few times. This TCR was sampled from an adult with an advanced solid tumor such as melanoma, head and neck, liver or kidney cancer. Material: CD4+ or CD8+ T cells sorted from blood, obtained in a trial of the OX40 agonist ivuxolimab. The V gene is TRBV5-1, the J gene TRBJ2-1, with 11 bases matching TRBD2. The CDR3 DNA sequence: TGCGCCAGCAGCTTGGTCGGTCTAGCGGGAGGTCCCTCCTACAATGAGCAGTTCTTC. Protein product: CASSLVGLAGGPSYNEQFF. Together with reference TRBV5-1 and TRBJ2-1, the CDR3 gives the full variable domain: KAGVTQTPRYLIKTRGQQVTLSCSPISGHRSVSWYQQTPGQGLQFLFEYFSETQRNKGNFPGRFSGRQFSNSRSEMNVSTLELGDSALYLCASSLVGLAGGPSYNEQFFGPGTRLTVL.